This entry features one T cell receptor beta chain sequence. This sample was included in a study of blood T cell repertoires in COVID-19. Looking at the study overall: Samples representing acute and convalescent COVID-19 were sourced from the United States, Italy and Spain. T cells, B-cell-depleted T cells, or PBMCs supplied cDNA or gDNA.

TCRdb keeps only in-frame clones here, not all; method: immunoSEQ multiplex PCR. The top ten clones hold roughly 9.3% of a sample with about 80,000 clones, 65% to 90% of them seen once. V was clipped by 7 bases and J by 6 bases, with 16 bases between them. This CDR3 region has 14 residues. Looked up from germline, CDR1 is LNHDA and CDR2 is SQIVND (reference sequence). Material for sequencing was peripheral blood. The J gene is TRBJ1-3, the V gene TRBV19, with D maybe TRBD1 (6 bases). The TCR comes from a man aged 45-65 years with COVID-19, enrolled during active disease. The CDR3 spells CASTDGGAENTIYF. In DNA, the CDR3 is TGTGCCAGTACGGATGGGGGCGCGGAAAACACCATATATTTT.